The subject of this entry is one TCR beta chain. Assay used: immunoSEQ multiplex PCR; TCRdb lists only in-frame clones, some missing. The sample has about 710,000 clones, roughly 86% seen once. This specimen belongs to a study of shared T cell receptors in the human thymus. V lost 7 bases to trimming and J lost 4 bases, with 14 bases between them. The CDR3 extends over 13 amino acids. Germline lookup yields CDR1 SQVTM and CDR2 ANQGSEA. These data were likewise used in another study, on human thymus T cells. That work adds: Surgeons resected thymus tissue during corrective heart surgery. Seemingly biased V and J gene usage marked thymic and blood repertoires. Related reports documented highly overlapping thymic repertoires among unrelated individuals.

The source is a boy younger than two with a congenital heart defect. V is TRBV29-1 and J is TRBJ1-3; D is undetermined. Material for sequencing was thymocytes. CDR3 sequence reads: CSAFWEAGNTIYF. Written as DNA, the CDR3 is TGCAGCGCCTTTTGGGAGGCAGGAAACACCATATATTTT. The full variable domain, rest sourced from reference TRBV29-1 and TRBJ1-3, is SAVISQKPSRDICQRGTSLTIQCQVDSQVTMMFWYRQQPGQSLTLIATANQGSEATYESGFVIDKFPISRPNLTFSTLTVSNMSPEDSSIYLCSAFWEAGNTIYFGEGSWLTVV.